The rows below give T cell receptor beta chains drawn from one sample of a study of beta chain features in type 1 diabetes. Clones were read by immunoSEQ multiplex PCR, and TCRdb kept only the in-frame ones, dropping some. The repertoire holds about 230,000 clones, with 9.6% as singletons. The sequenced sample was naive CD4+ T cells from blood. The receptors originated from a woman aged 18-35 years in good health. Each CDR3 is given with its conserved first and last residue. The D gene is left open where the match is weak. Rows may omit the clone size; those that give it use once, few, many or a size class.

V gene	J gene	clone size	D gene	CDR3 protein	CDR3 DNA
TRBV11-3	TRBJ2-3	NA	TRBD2	CASSPGTSGLDTQYF	TGTGCCAGCAGCCCGGGGACTAGCGGTTTGGATACGCAGTATTTT
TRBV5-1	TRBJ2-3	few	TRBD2	CASSLLSGADTDTQYF	TGCGCCAGCAGCTTGTTAAGCGGGGCTGACACAGATACGCAGTATTTT
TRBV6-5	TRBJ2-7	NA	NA	CASKGLLTEQYF	TGTGCCAGCAAGGGACTTCTTACCGAGCAGTACTTC
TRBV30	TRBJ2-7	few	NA	CAWSVRGTRIPPYEQYF	TGTGCCTGGAGTGTAAGGGGGACGCGGATCCCTCCCTACGAGCAGTACTTC
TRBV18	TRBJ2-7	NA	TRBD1	CASSPGSQGASAEQYF	TGTGCCAGCTCACCAGGCTCACAGGGGGCTTCTGCCGAGCAGTACTTC
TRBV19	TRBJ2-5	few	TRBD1	CASSTDRDAGETQYF	TGTGCCAGTAGTACGGACAGGGACGCAGGAGAGACCCAGTACTTC
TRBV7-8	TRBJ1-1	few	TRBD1	CASSLALEDRFEAFF	TGTGCCAGCAGCTTAGCATTGGAGGACAGGTTCGAAGCTTTCTTT
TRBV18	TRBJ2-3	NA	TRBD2	CASSPPPGLAGGDTQYF	TGTGCCAGCTCACCACCTCCGGGACTAGCGGGAGGGGATACGCAGTATTTT
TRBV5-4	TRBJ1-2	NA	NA	CASLGSRNYGYTF	TGTGCCAGCCTGGGCAGCAGAAACTATGGCTACACCTTC
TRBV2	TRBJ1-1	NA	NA	CASRREQGENTEAFF	TGTGCCAGCAGAAGAGAACAGGGAGAGAACACTGAAGCTTTCTTT
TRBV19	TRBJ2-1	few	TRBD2	CASSIRGPAGTSNEQFF	TGTGCCAGTAGTATAAGGGGTCCAGCGGGGACCTCCAATGAGCAGTTCTTC
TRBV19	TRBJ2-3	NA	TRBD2	CASSISASGSATDTQYF	TGTGCCAGTAGTATAAGCGCTAGCGGGAGCGCCACAGATACGCAGTATTTT
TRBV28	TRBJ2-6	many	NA	CASSLRLQGAGANVLTF	TGTGCCAGCAGTTTAAGACTACAGGGAGCTGGGGCCAACGTCCTGACTTTC
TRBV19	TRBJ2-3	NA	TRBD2	CASRRRGGGDTQYF	TGTGCCAGTAGGAGGCGGGGGGGCGGAGATACGCAGTATTTT
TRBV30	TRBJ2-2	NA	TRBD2	CAWSRVAGGTGELFF	TGTGCCTGGAGTAGAGTAGCGGGTGGCACCGGGGAGCTGTTTTTT
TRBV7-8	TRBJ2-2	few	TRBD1	CASSSSYSLGTGVTGELFF	TGTGCCAGCAGCTCCAGCTACTCGTTAGGGACAGGGGTCACCGGGGAGCTGTTTTTT
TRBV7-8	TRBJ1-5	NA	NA	CASSPLGQGNQPQHF	TGTGCCAGCAGTCCCCTGGGGCAGGGCAATCAGCCCCAGCATTTT
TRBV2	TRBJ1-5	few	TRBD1	CASRDTQGAGNQPQHF	TGTGCCAGCAGGGATACTCAGGGGGCCGGCAATCAGCCCCAGCATTTT
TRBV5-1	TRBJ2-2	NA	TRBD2	CASKREAGSTGELFF	TGCGCCAGCAAGCGGGAAGCGGGGTCCACCGGGGAGCTGTTTTTT
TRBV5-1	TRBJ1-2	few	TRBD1	CASSLKKGANAPNYGYTF	TGCGCCAGCAGCTTGAAAAAGGGGGCTAACGCTCCGAACTATGGCTACACCTTC
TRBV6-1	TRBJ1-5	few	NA	CASSDRNDQPQHF	TGTGCCAGCAGTGACAGAAACGATCAGCCCCAGCATTTT
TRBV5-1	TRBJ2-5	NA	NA	CASSLGDLGGETQYF	TGCGCCAGCAGCTTGGGGGACCTTGGAGGGGAGACCCAGTACTTC
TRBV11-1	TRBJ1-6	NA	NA	CASSLNAGRNSPLHF	TGTGCCAGCAGCTTAAATGCAGGGAGGAATTCACCCCTCCACTTT
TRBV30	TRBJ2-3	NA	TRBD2	CAWSAIAGGPLNTQYF	TGTGCCTGGAGCGCGATAGCGGGAGGACCGCTGAATACGCAGTATTTT
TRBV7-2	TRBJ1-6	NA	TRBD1	CASSTSDRSGSPLHF	TGTGCCAGCAGCACCTCGGACAGGTCGGGTTCACCCCTCCACTTT
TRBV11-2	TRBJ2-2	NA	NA	CASSLRGPTSTGELFF	TGTGCCAGCAGCCTGCGGGGTCCCACAAGCACCGGGGAGCTGTTTTTT
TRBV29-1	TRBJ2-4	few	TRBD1	CSVAGTGLAKNIQYF	TGCAGCGTGGCAGGGACAGGGCTGGCCAAAAACATTCAGTACTTC
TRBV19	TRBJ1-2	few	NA	CASSSGAGRQDYGYTF	TGTGCCAGTAGTAGCGGAGCAGGGCGCCAGGACTATGGCTACACCTTC
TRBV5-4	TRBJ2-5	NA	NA	CASSLEEQRETQYF	TGTGCCAGCAGCTTGGAAGAACAGAGAGAGACCCAGTACTTC
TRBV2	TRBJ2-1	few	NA	CASTPEVRGEQFF	TGTGCCAGCACCCCAGAGGTCCGGGGAGAGCAGTTCTTC
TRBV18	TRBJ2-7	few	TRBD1	CASSPRTGEDEQYF	TGTGCCAGCTCTCCGAGGACAGGGGAGGACGAGCAGTACTTC
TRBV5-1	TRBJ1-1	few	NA	CASSPNVGHKNTEAFF	TGCGCCAGCAGCCCGAACGTGGGACATAAGAACACTGAAGCTTTCTTT
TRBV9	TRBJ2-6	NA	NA	CASTVWGDSPSSGANVLTF	TGTGCCAGCACCGTCTGGGGGGACAGTCCGTCGTCTGGGGCCAACGTCCTGACTTTC
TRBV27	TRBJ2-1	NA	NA	CASSSRTAWEWEQFF	TGTGCCAGCAGTTCCCGGACAGCCTGGGAATGGGAGCAGTTCTTC
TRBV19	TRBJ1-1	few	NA	CASSIARGTSDTEAFF	TGTGCCAGTAGTATAGCTCGGGGGACTAGTGACACTGAAGCTTTCTTT
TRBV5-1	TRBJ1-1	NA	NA	CASRSGTGELEAFF	TGCGCCAGCAGGTCCGGGACGGGGGAATTAGAAGCTTTCTTT
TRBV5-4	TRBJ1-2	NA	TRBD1	CASSPWRQGGPGGYTF	TGTGCCAGCAGCCCTTGGCGACAGGGGGGCCCAGGGGGCTACACCTTC
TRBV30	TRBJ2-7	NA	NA	CAWSTLKLSSYEQYF	TGTGCCTGGAGTACCTTAAAGCTGAGCTCCTACGAGCAGTACTTC
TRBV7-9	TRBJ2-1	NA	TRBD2	CASSRLAGDNEQFF	TGTGCCAGCAGCCGACTAGCGGGCGACAATGAGCAGTTCTTC
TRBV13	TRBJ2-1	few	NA	CASSLLSRLNEQFF	TGTGCCAGCAGCTTACTATCCAGGCTAAATGAGCAGTTCTTC
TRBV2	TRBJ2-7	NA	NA	CASTRDRLGEQYF	TGTGCCAGCACCAGGGATCGCTTAGGCGAGCAGTACTTC
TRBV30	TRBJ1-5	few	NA	CAWGPRQANQPQHF	TGTGCCTGGGGACCGAGACAGGCCAATCAGCCCCAGCATTTT
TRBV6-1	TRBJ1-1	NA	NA	CASRATGSSEAFF	TGTGCCAGCAGAGCTACAGGGTCGTCTGAAGCTTTCTTT
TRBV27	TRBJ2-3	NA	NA	CASRGLSRDTQYF	TGTGCCAGCAGGGGGCTCTCCCGAGATACGCAGTATTTT
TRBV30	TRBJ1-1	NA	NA	CAWSVLGVLAEAFF	TGTGCCTGGAGTGTACTGGGAGTTTTAGCTGAAGCTTTCTTT
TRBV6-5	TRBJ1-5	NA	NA	CASMVQRGGQPQHF	TGTGCCAGCATGGTCCAAAGGGGAGGTCAGCCCCAGCATTTT
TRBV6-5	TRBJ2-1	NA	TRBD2	CASSPSGGYNEQFF	TGTGCCAGCAGTCCTAGCGGAGGATACAATGAGCAGTTCTTC
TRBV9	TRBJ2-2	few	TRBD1	CASSTRTGGSGELFF	TGTGCCAGCAGCACGCGGACAGGGGGATCCGGGGAGCTGTTTTTT
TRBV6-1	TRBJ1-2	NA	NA	CASRQDGGDYGYTF	TGTGCCAGCAGACAAGATGGAGGAGACTATGGCTACACCTTC
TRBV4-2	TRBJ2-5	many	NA	CASSQDGTQYF	TGTGCCAGCAGCCAAGACGGTACCCAGTACTTC
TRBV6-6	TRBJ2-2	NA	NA	CASTEGNTGELFF	TGTGCCAGCACCGAGGGGAACACCGGGGAGCTGTTTTTT
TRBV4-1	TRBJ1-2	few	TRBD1	CASSQGDREFGYTF	TGCGCCAGCAGCCAAGGGGACAGGGAGTTTGGCTACACCTTC
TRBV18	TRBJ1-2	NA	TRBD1	CASSPPGTGQRGYTF	TGTGCCAGCTCACCACCGGGGACAGGGCAACGAGGCTACACCTTC
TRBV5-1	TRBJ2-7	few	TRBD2	CASSLAASGSGEQYF	TGCGCCAGCAGCTTGGCGGCTAGCGGGAGTGGCGAGCAGTACTTC
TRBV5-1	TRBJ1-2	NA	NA	CASSSPGGNYGYTF	TGCGCCAGCAGCTCCCCCGGGGGTAACTATGGCTACACCTTC
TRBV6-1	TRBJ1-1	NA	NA	CASLRTAVNTEAFF	TGTGCCAGCCTCAGGACAGCTGTTAACACTGAAGCTTTCTTT
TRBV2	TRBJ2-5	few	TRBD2	CASSEESGGEETQYF	TGTGCCAGCAGTGAAGAGAGCGGGGGTGAAGAGACCCAGTACTTC
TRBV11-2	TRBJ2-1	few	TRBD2	CASSLGLVLNNEQFF	TGTGCCAGCAGCCTCGGACTAGTCCTTAACAATGAGCAGTTCTTC
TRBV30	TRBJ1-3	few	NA	CAWSFGAGNTIYF	TGTGCCTGGAGTTTCGGGGCTGGAAACACCATATATTTT
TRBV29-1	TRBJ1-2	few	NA	CSVLPLRDYGYTF	TGCAGCGTTCTTCCCCTGAGGGACTATGGCTACACCTTC